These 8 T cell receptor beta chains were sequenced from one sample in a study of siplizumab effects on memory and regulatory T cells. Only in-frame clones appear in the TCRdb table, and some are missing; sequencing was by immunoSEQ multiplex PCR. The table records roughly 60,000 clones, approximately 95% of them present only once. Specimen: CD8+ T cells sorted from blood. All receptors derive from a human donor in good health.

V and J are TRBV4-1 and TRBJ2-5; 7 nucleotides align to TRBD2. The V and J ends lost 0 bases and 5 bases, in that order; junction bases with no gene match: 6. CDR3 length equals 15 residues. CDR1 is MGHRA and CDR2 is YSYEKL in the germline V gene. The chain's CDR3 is CASSQDPGGAETQYF. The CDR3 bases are TGCGCCAGCAGCCAAGATCCGGGAGGCGCTGAGACCCAGTACTTC.

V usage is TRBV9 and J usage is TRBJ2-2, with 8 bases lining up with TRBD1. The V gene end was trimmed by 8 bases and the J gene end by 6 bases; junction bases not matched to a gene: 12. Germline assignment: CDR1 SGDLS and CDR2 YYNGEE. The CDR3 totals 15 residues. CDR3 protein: CASSPSGQGSGELFF. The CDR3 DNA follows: TGTGCCAGTTCCCCCTCCGGACAGGGCTCCGGGGAGCTGTTTTTT.

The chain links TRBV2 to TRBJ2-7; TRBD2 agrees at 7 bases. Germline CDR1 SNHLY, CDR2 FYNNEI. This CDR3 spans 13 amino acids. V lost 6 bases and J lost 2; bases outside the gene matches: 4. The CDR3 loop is CASRGLPTYEQYF. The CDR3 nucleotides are TGTGCCAGCAGGGGACTACCCACCTACGAGCAGTACTTC.

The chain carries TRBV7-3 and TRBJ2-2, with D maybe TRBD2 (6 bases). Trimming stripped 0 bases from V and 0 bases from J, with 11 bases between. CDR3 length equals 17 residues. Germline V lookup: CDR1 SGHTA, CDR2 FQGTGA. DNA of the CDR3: TGTGCCAGCAGCTTAACTCCCGGGGGTACGAACACCGGGGAGCTGTTTTTT. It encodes CASSLTPGGTNTGELFF.

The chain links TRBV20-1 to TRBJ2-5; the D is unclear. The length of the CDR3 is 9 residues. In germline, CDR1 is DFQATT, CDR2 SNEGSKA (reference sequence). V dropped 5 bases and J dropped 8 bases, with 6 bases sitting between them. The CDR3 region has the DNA TGCAGTGCTGCCCTCACCCAGTACTTC. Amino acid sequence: CSAALTQYF.

CDR3 DNA: TGTGCCAGCAGCTTAGGTTCGAACACTGAAGCTTTCTTT. Residues: CASSLGSNTEAFF. The V and J genes are TRBV7-3 and TRBJ1-1; no definite D call. Trimming stripped 2 bases from V and 1 base from J, with 5 bases between. CDR1 is SGHTA and CDR2 is FQGTGA in the germline V gene. The CDR3 spans 13 residues. Using reference TRBV7-3 and TRBJ1-1 for the parts outside the CDR3, the full variable domain is GAGVSQTPSNKVTEKGKYVELRCDPISGHTALYWYRQSLGQGPEFLIYFQGTGAADDSGLPNDRFFAVRPEGSVSTLKIQRTERGDSAVYLCASSLGSNTEAFFGQGTRLTVV.

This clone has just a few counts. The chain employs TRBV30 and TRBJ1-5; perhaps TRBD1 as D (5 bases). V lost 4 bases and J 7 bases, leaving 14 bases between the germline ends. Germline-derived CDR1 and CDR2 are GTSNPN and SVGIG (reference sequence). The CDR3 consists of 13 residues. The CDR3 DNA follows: TGTGCCTGGACAGGAGGGGCGAAACAGCCCCAGCATTTT. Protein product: CAWTGGAKQPQHF.

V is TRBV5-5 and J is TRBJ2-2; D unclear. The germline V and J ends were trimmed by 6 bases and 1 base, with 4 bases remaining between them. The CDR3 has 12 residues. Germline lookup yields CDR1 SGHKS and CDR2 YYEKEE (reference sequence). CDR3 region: CASTQNTGELFF. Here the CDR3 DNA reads TGTGCCAGCACCCAGAACACCGGGGAGCTGTTTTTT.